The 29 T cell receptor beta chains presented below share a single source sample, sequenced in a study of T cells in Graves' hyperthyroidism and ophthalmopathy. Researchers took RNA transcripts and amplified the TCR beta CDR3 regions from them. HTBI primers were used for first-round RT-PCR of the TCR CDR3. TCRdb reprocessed the multiplex PCR reads via MiXCR and lists one record per CDR3 protein. The profile covers more than 500,000 distinct CDR3 sequences, with 46% appearing a single time and approximately 44% taken by the ten largest. Sequencing was done on a sample of peripheral blood or thyroid tissue (not recorded which). The receptors here all came from an adult woman with Graves' disease, either hyperthyroidism or ophthalmopathy (not recorded which).

The chain has TRBV4-2 and TRBJ2-7; possible D gene TRBD1, 6 bases. This CDR3 has 17 amino acids. Trimming removed 1 base from V and 4 bases from J, with 20 bases in between. Per germline, CDR1 LGHNA and CDR2 YNFKEQ. CDR3 sequence: CASSQALSTGLSYEQYF. CDR3 nucleotide sequence: TGTGCCAGCAGCCAAGCCTTGTCGACAGGCCTTTCGTACGAGCAGTACTTC.

The chain couples TRBV7-2 to TRBJ1-5, with 7 bases that match TRBD1. Germline CDR1 SGHTA, CDR2 FQGNSA. With 5 bases clipped from V and 2 bases from J, the junction kept 6 bases outside the gene matches. The CDR3 extends over 15 amino acids. The CDR3 bases are TGTGCCAGCAGCACCCCCGACAGGGGCAATCAGCCCCAGCATTTT. Translated, it gives CASSTPDRGNQPQHF.

This clonotype appeared many times. V and J are TRBV20-1 and TRBJ1-2, with D hard to call. The germline V and J ends were trimmed by 6 bases and 7 bases, with 15 bases remaining between them. The germline V gene has CDR1 DFQATT and CDR2 SNEGSKA (reference sequence). The CDR3 has 12 residues. CDR3 protein: CSARQEVRGYTF. The CDR3 DNA sequence: TGCAGTGCCCGGCAGGAGGTCCGTGGCTACACCTTC.

At least ten counts were recorded for this clonotype. The chain combines TRBV7-9 with TRBJ1-1, with D perhaps TRBD1 (6 bases). V lost 5 bases and J lost 1, with 8 bases in between. The CDR3 sequence is 13 residues long. From germline, CDR1 is SEHNR and CDR2 FQNEAQ (reference sequence). The CDR3 spells CASSQGTNTEAFF. Written as DNA, the CDR3 is TGTGCCAGCAGCCAGGGGACGAACACTGAAGCTTTCTTT.

The CDR3 DNA reads TGTGCCAGCAGCGCCCGGCGAGGCATGAACACTGAAGCTTTCTTT. This encodes CASSARRGMNTEAFF. This chain uses TRBV7-8 with TRBJ1-1; D unresolved. Per the germline V gene, CDR1 is SGHVS and CDR2 is FQNEAQ. This CDR3 has 15 amino acids. The V end was cut by 5 bases, the J end by 0 bases, with 13 bases between.

This clonotype has ten or more counts. This chain uses TRBV2 with TRBJ2-5; D might be TRBD1 or TRBD2, each matching 5 bases. With 6 bases removed from V and 4 bases from J, the gap between germline ends came to 12 bases. Looked up from germline, CDR1 is SNHLY and CDR2 is FYNNEI. The CDR3 covers 13 residues. CDR3 in DNA: TGTGCCAGCAGCCTACTAGGGGCAGAGACCCAGTACTTC. It encodes CASSLLGAETQYF.

This clonotype was seen repeatedly, ten times or more. V and J are TRBV20-1 and TRBJ1-6; D not certain. The CDR3 contains 15 residues. V was clipped by 1 base and J by 8 bases, with 15 bases between them. Per germline, CDR1 DFQATT and CDR2 SNEGSKA (reference sequence). As DNA, the CDR3 is TGCAGTGCTAGAGTTCTCGGAGGATCGGATTCACCCCTCCACTTT. It translates to CSARVLGGSDSPLHF.

The chain joins TRBV9 to TRBJ2-5; 10 bases match TRBD1. The V segment lost 0 bases and the J segment 3 bases; nucleotides outside the gene matches: 2. Germline CDR1 reads SGDLS; CDR2 reads YYNGEE. The CDR3 length is 15 residues. The CDR3 nucleotides read TGTGCCAGCAGCGTAGAGACAGGGGGCGAAGAGACCCAGTACTTC. This gives the protein CASSVETGGEETQYF.

This clonotype came up once. The CDR3 DNA is TGTGCCAGCAGTTTTCTCTGGTGGCCCCAGCATTTT. This sequence encodes CASSFLWWPQHF. This rearrangement joins TRBV12-3 or TRBV12-4 to TRBJ1-5; D is unresolved. Trimming cost V 3 bases and J 9 bases, with 9 bases left between them. CDR3 size: 12 residues.

CDR3 sequence reads: CASSYGGTGYYEQFF. CDR3 DNA sequence: TGTGCCAGCAGTTACGGGGGGACAGGGTACTATGAGCAGTTCTTC. The chain employs TRBV6-2 or TRBV6-3 and TRBJ2-1, with 9 bases matching TRBD1. CDR1 MNHEY and CDR2 SVGEGT come from the germline V gene. This CDR3 is built from 15 residues. V lost 2 bases to trimming and J lost 8 bases; unmatched junction nucleotides: 7.

In this sample, this clonotype turned up many times. The rearrangement uses TRBV19 and TRBJ1-4; D is undetermined. V was pared by 5 bases and J by 5 bases, with 18 bases between. CDR3 size: 16 residues. CDR1 LNHDA and CDR2 SQIVND come from the germline V gene (reference sequence). CDR3 DNA: TGTGCCAGTAGTCTGATCGCGGGAAACGAAAATGAAAAACTGTTTTTT. Translated: CASSLIAGNENEKLFF.

This clonotype was seen a few times. The chain combines TRBV10-3 with TRBJ2-7; possibly TRBD2 for D (6 bases). CDR3 size: 15 residues. Germline values: CDR1 ENHRY, CDR2 SYGVKD. V shed 3 bases and J shed 3 bases, with 15 bases lying between them. CDR3 residues: CAISDPWAGIYEQYF. The CDR3 bases are TGTGCCATCAGTGATCCATGGGCGGGGATCTACGAGCAGTACTTC.

The chain links TRBV29-1 to TRBJ1-2, with D tentatively TRBD1 (6 bases). The length of the CDR3 is 11 residues. Trimming took 5 bases from V and 4 from J, leaving 8 bases between them. Germline assignment: CDR1 SQVTM and CDR2 ANQGSEA. The DNA for the CDR3 is TGCAGCGTTACAGGGACCTATGGCTACACCTTC. It yields the protein CSVTGTYGYTF.

This clonotype was detected many times. This chain connects TRBV27 to TRBJ1-1; unclear D gene. CDR3 length: 13 residues. Deletions cut 5 bases from V and 1 base from J, with 8 bases between. The V gene's germline CDR1 is MNHEY and CDR2 SMNVEV (reference sequence). CDR3 sequence (DNA): TGTGCCAGCAGTCACGCAGGGAACACTGAAGCTTTCTTT. Its translation is CASSHAGNTEAFF.

V is TRBV4-1 and J is TRBJ1-2; TRBD1 is a possible D gene (5 bases). Germline V gene lookup returns CDR1 MGHRA and CDR2 YSYEKL. The CDR3 spans 17 residues. The V and J ends lost 2 bases and 4 bases respectively, with 20 bases between them. CDR3 nucleotides: TGCGCCAGCAGCCAACCCTCGGGGTTGGGACTCGCCTATGGCTACACCTTC. It is translated as CASSQPSGLGLAYGYTF.

The CDR3 is CSVEDQRGTVYEQYF. CDR3 DNA: TGCAGCGTTGAAGATCAGAGGGGAACAGTGTACGAGCAGTACTTC. This sequence joins TRBV29-1 and TRBJ2-7; tentatively, D is TRBD1 or TRBD2 (5 bases each). CDR3 length: 15 residues. The germline V gene encodes CDR1 SQVTM and CDR2 ANQGSEA. V lost 0 bases to trimming and J lost 4 bases, with 16 bases between them.

This clonotype has a handful of counts. This chain connects TRBV20-1 to TRBJ1-6; no firm D call. Trimming removed 0 bases at V and 8 bases at J, with 8 bases between. Looked up from germline, CDR1 is DFQATT and CDR2 is SNEGSKA (reference sequence). CDR3 length equals 13 residues. The CDR3 DNA is TGCAGTGCTAGAGATATAAGGGATTCACCCCTCCACTTT. Protein: CSARDIRDSPLHF.

The chain employs TRBV6-5 and TRBJ1-2; D is undetermined. V gave up 6 bases and J gave up 4 bases, with 12 bases separating them. The CDR3 covers 13 residues. CDR1 is MNHEY, CDR2 SVGAGI, per germline. The CDR3 loop is CASSPPLSYGYTF. The CDR3 bases are TGTGCCAGCAGCCCTCCCCTTAGCTATGGCTACACCTTC.

The chain joins TRBV7-3 to TRBJ1-1; a weak D match, TRBD1 (6 bases). The CDR3 loop spans 12 amino acids. V gave up 5 bases and J gave up 6 bases, with 10 bases separating them. Germline-derived CDR1 and CDR2 are SGHTA and FQGTGA. The CDR3 region has the DNA TGTGCCAGCAGCACACAGGGCGCTGAAGCTTTCTTT. It codes for CASSTQGAEAFF. The variable domain in full, with the rest retrieved from reference TRBV7-3 and TRBJ1-1, is GAGVSQTPSNKVTEKGKYVELRCDPISGHTALYWYRQSLGQGPEFLIYFQGTGAADDSGLPNDRFFAVRPEGSVSTLKIQRTERGDSAVYLCASSTQGAEAFFGQGTRLTVV.

In this sample, this clonotype turned up many times. A much larger clone sits a single nucleotide away, making a read error possible. The V gene is TRBV3-1, the J gene TRBJ1-2, with D possibly TRBD1 on 5 matching bases. Germline CDR1 reads LGHDT; CDR2 reads YNNKEL (reference sequence). V gave up 1 base and J gave up 4 bases, with 7 bases separating them. The CDR3 has 13 amino acids. The CDR3 sequence: CASSQGQSYGYTF. In DNA form, the CDR3 reads TGTGCCAGCAGCCAAGGACAGTCCTATGGCTACACCTTC.

The chain uses TRBV2 and TRBJ1-4; D unresolved. The CDR3 spans 14 residues. Trimming left V 6 bases short and J 4 bases short, with 12 bases between. Looked up from germline, CDR1 is SNHLY and CDR2 is FYNNEI. CDR3 region: CASSYSVFNEKLFF. The CDR3 nucleotides are TGTGCCAGCAGCTATTCAGTCTTTAATGAAAAACTGTTTTTT.

This clonotype was recorded at least ten times. The genes are TRBV5-6 and TRBJ1-1, with 9 bases matching TRBD1. Germline V CDR1 and CDR2: SGHDT, YYEEEE. This CDR3 is 16 amino acids long. Trimming removed 4 bases from V and 6 bases from J; junction bases left unmatched: 13. The CDR3 reads CASSRTGTGIFSEAFF. DNA for the CDR3: TGTGCCAGCAGCAGGACCGGGACAGGGATTTTCTCTGAAGCTTTCTTT.

J is TRBJ1-5 and V is TRBV20-1; D perhaps matches TRBD1 (6 bases). The germline CDR1 and CDR2 sequences are DFQATT and SNEGSKA (reference sequence). The CDR3 consists of 11 residues. The germline V and J ends were trimmed by 5 bases and 8 bases, with 10 bases remaining between them. CDR3 amino acids: CSAFTGKPQHF. The CDR3 DNA reads as TGCAGTGCTTTCACAGGGAAGCCCCAGCATTTT.

Of note for this clonotype: In this CDR3 the conserved last residue, phenylalanine or tryptophan, is missing, so a read error is likely. This chain connects TRBV6-5 to TRBJ1-1, with D unresolved. The CDR3 spans 14 residues. The germline gives CDR1 MNHEY, CDR2 SVGAGI. V lost 5 bases to trimming and J lost 8 bases, with 18 bases between them. CDR3 in DNA: TGTGCCAGCAGTACGCCGGGATGGGCCAACGAAGCTTTCTCT. It specifies CASSTPGWANEAFS.

On this clonotype itself: Since a much larger clone is just one base distant, this may be a read error. This chain links TRBV10-3 with TRBJ2-7; 8 nucleotides match TRBD2. V lost 11 bases and J lost 2; bases outside the gene matches: 8. The CDR3 is 13 amino acids. Germline V lookup: CDR1 ENHRY, CDR2 SYGVKD. CDR3: CAVRGGSTYEQYF. The CDR3 nucleotides read TGTGCCGTCCGGGGGGGCTCAACCTACGAGCAGTACTTC.

V usage is TRBV14 and J usage is TRBJ1-3; D unclear. The CDR3 consists of 15 residues. V lost 1 base, J lost 3 bases, and 10 bases lay in between. Germline values: CDR1 SGHDN, CDR2 FVKESK. The CDR3, as DNA: TGTGCCAGCAGCCAAGGCATAGGGAGTGGAAACACCATATATTTT. Translating it yields CASSQGIGSGNTIYF.

In its sample, this clonotype was seen a few times. The V and J genes are TRBV29-1 and TRBJ1-6, with D perhaps matching TRBD1 (5 bases). The CDR3 totals 15 residues. Germline assignment: CDR1 SQVTM and CDR2 ANQGSEA. CDR3 sequence reads: CSARGPRGDNSPLHF. The CDR3 DNA reads as TGCAGTGCTAGGGGCCCCCGGGGTGATAATTCACCCCTCCACTTT.

This clonotype was found many times. The V and J genes are TRBV4-1 and TRBJ1-5, with D tentatively TRBD1 (5 bases). CDR1 MGHRA and CDR2 YSYEKL come from the germline V gene. Trimming removed 1 base at V and 5 bases at J, with 12 bases between. There are 15 residues in the CDR3. The CDR3 DNA reads as TGCGCCAGCAGCCAAGTGGCCAGGGAAGATCAGCCCCAGCATTTT. Translating gives CASSQVAREDQPQHF.

This clonotype was seen a few times. The genes are TRBV15 and TRBJ1-4; 9 bases agree with TRBD1. This CDR3 has 18 residues. Germline trimming cut 0 bases from V and 8 bases from J; bases unmatched to any gene: 13. Germline V gene data show CDR1 as LNHNV and CDR2 as YYDKDF (reference sequence). CDR3 sequence: CATSRDSGPGQGGEKLFF. The CDR3 DNA reads TGTGCCACCAGCAGAGATTCAGGACCGGGACAGGGAGGAGAAAAACTGTTTTTT.